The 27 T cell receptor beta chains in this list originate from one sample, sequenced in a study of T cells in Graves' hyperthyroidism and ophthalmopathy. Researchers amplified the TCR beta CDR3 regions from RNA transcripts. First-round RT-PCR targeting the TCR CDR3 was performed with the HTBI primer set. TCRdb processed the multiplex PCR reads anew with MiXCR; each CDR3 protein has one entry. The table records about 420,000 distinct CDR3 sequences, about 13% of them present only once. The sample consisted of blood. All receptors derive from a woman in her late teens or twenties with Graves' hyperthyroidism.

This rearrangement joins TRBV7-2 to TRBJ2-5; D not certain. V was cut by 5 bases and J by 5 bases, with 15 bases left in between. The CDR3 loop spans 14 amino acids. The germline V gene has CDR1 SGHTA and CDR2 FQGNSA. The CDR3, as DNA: TGTGCCAGCAGCCCCTTGGGGTTTCAGGAGACCCAGTACTTC. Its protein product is CASSPLGFQETQYF. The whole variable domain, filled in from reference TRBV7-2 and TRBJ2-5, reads GAGVSQSPSNKVTEKGKDVELRCDPISGHTALYWYRQSLGQGLEFLIYFQGNSAPDKSGLPSDRFSAERTGGSVSTLTIQRTQQEDSAVYLCASSPLGFQETQYFGPGTRLLVL.

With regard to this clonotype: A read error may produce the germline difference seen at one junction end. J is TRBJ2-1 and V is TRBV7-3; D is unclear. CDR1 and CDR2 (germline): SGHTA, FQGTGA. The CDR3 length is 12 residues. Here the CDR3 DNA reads TGTGCCAGCGGCTTTGATAAGGTATCCCTCTTCTTC. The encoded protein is CASGFDKVSLFF. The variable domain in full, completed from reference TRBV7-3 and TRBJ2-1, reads GAGVSQTPSNKVTEKGKYVELRCDPISGHTALYWYRQSLGQGPEFLIYFQGTGAADDSGLPNDRFFAVRPEGSVSTLKIQRTERGDSAVYLCASGFDKVSLFFGPGTRLTVL.

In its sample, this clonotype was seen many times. The CDR3 nucleotides are TGTGCCAGCAGCCAAACCCTCACCGGGGAGCTGTTTTTT. Amino acid sequence: CASSQTLTGELFF. The rearrangement joins TRBV3-1 to TRBJ2-2; D is undetermined. The germline V and J ends were trimmed by 2 bases and 4 bases, with 5 bases remaining between them. This CDR3 has 13 residues. The germline CDR1 and CDR2 sequences are LGHDT and YNNKEL (reference sequence).

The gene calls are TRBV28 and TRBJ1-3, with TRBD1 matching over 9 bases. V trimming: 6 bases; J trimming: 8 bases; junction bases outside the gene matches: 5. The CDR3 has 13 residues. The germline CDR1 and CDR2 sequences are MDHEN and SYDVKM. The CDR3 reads CASSPGQGYTIYF. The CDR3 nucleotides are TGTGCCAGCAGCCCGGGACAGGGCTACACCATATATTTT.

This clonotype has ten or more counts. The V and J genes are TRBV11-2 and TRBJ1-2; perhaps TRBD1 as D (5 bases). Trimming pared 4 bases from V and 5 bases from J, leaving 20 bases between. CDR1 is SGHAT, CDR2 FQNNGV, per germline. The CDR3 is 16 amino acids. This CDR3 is CASSSPWTPRNYGYTF. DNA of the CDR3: TGTGCCAGCAGCTCCCCATGGACACCACGCAATTATGGCTACACCTTC.

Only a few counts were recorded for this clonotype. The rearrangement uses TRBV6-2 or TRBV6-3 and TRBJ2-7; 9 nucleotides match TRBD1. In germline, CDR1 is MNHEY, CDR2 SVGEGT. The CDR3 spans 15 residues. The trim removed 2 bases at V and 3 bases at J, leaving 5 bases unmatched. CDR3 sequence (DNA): TGTGCCAGCAGTTACGGCGGACAGGGGATCTACGAGCAGTACTTC. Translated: CASSYGGQGIYEQYF.

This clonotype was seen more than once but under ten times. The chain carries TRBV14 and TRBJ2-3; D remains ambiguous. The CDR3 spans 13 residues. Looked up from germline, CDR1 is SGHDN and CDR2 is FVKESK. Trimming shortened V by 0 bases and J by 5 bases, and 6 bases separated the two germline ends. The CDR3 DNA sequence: TGTGCCAGCAGCCAAGATTCGTTAGATACGCAGTATTTT. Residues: CASSQDSLDTQYF.

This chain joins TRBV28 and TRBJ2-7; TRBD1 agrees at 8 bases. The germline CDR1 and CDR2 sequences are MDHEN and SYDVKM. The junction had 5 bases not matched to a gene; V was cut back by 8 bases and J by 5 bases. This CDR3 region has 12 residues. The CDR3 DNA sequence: TGTGCCAGCTGGACAGGGAAAAACGAGCAGTACTTC. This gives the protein CASWTGKNEQYF.

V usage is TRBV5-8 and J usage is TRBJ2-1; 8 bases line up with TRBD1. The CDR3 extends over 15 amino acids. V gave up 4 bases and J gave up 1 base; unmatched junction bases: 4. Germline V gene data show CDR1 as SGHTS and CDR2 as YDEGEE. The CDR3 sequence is CASSNDRGSYNEQFF. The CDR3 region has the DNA TGTGCCAGCAGCAACGACAGGGGATCCTACAATGAGCAGTTCTTC.

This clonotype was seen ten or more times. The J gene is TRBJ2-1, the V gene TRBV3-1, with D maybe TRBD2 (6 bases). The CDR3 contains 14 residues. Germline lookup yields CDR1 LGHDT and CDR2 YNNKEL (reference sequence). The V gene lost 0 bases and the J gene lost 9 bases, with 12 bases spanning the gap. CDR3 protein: CASSQDRTIGEQFF. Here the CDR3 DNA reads TGTGCCAGCAGCCAAGATAGGACTATTGGTGAGCAGTTCTTC.

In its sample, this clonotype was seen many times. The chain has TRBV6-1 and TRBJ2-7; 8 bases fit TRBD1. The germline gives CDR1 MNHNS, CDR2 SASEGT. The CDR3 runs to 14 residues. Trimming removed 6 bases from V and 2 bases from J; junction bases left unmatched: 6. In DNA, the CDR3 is TGTGCCAGCAGCCAGGGGGCCTTGGCCTACGAGCAGTACTTC. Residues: CASSQGALAYEQYF.

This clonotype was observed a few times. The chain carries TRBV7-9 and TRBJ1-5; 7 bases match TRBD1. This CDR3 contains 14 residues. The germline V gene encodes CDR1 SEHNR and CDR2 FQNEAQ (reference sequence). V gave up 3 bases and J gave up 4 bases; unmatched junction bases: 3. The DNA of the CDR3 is TGTGCCAGCAGCTTCGCAGGGGGAAATCAGCCCCAGCATTTT. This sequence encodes CASSFAGGNQPQHF.

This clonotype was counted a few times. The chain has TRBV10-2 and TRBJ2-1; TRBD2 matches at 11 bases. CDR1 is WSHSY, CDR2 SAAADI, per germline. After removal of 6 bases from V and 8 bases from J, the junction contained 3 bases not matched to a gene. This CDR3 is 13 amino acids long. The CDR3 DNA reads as TGCGCCAGCAGAGGACTAGCGGGCGATGAGCAGTTCTTC. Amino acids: CASRGLAGDEQFF.

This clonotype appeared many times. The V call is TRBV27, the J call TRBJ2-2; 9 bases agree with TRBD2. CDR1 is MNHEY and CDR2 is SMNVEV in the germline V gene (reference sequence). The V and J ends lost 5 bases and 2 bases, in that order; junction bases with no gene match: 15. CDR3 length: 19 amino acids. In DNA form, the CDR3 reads TGTGCCAGCAGTCCTATACCCCATAGCGGGAGACTTAACACCGGGGAGCTGTTTTTT. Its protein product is CASSPIPHSGRLNTGELFF.

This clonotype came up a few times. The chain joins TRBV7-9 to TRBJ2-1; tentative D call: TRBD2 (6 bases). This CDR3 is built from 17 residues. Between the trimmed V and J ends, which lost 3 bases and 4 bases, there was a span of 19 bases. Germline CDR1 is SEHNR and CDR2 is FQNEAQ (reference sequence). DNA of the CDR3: TGTGCCAGCAGCTTTGGAGGGATGGGGTTCGGGTACAATGAGCAGTTCTTC. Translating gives CASSFGGMGFGYNEQFF. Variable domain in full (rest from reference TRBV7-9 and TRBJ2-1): DTGVSQNPRHKITKRGQNVTFRCDPISEHNRLYWYRQTLGQGPEFLTYFQNEAQLEKSRLLSDRFSAERPKGSFSTLEIQRTEQGDSAMYLCASSFGGMGFGYNEQFFGPGTRLTVL.

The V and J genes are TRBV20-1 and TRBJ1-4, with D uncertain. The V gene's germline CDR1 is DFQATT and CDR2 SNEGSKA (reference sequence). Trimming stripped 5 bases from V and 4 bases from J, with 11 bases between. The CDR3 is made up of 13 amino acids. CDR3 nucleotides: TGCAGTGCTCGGGTCACAAATAATGAAAAACTGTTTTTT. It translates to CSARVTNNEKLFF.

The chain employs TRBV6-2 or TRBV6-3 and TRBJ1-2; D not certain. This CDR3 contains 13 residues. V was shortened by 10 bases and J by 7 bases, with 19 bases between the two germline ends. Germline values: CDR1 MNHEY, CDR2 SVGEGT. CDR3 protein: CAIRSDRAGGYTF. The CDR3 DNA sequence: TGTGCCATCAGGAGCGACCGGGCGGGTGGCTACACCTTC.

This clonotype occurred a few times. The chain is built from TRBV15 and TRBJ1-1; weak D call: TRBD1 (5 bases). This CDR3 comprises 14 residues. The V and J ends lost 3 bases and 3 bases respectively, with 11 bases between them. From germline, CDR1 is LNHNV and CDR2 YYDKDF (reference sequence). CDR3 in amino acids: CATSSIWGDTEAFF. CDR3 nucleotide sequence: TGTGCCACCAGCAGTATCTGGGGGGACACTGAAGCTTTCTTT.

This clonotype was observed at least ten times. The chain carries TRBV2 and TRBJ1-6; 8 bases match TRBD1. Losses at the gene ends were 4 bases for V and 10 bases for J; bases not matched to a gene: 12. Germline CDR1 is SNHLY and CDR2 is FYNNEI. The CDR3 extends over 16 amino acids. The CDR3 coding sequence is TGTGCCAGCAGTGGTGGGGCAGGGGGCGGAGGGTCACCCCTCCACTTT. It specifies CASSGGAGGGGSPLHF.

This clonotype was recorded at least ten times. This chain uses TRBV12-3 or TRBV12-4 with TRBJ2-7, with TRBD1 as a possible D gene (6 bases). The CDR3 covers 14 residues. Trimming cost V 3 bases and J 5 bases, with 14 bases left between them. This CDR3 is CASSFRGSYDEQYF. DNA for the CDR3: TGTGCCAGCAGTTTTAGGGGGAGTTATGACGAGCAGTACTTC.

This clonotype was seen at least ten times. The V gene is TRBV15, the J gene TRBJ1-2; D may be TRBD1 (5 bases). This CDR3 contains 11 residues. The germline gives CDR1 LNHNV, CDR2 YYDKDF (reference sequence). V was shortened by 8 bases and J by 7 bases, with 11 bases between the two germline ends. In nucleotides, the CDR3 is TGTGCCACCGGGGGGGATCTTGGCTACACCTTC. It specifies CATGGDLGYTF.

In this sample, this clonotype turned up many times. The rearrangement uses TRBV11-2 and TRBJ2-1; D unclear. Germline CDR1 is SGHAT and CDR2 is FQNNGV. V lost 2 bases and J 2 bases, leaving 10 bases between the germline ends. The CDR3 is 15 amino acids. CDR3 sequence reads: CASSLLGLTYNEQFF. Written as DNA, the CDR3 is TGTGCCAGCAGCTTATTGGGTCTCACCTACAATGAGCAGTTCTTC. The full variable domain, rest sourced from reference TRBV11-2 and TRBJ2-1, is EAGVAQSPRYKIIEKRQSVAFWCNPISGHATLYWYQQILGQGPKLLIQFQNNGVVDDSQLPKDRFSAERLKGVDSTLKIQPAKLEDSAVYLCASSLLGLTYNEQFFGPGTRLTVL.

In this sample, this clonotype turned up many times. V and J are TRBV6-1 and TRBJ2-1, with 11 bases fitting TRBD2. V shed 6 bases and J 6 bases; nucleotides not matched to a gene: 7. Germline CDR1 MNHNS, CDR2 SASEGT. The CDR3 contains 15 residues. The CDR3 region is CASRSTSGSANEQFF. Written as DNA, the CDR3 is TGTGCCAGCAGGTCCACTAGCGGGAGTGCCAATGAGCAGTTCTTC.

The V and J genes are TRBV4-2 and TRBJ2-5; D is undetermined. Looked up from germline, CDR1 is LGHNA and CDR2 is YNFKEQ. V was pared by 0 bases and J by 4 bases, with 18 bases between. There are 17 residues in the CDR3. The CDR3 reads CASSQEDLVGVGETQYF. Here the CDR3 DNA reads TGTGCCAGCAGCCAAGAGGATCTGGTCGGAGTTGGAGAGACCCAGTACTTC.

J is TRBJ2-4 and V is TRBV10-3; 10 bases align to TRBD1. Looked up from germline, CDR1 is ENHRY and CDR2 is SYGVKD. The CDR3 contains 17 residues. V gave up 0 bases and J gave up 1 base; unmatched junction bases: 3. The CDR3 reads CAISESRGQGAKNIQYF. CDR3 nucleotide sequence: TGTGCCATCAGTGAGTCGCGGGGACAGGGGGCCAAAAACATTCAGTACTTC.

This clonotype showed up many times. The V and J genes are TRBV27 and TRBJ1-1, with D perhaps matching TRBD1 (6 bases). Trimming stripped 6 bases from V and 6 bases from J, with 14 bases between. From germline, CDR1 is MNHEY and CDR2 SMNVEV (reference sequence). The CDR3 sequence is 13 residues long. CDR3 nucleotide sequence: TGTGCCAGCAGCGAACAGGGCCGAGCTGAAGCTTTCTTT. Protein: CASSEQGRAEAFF.

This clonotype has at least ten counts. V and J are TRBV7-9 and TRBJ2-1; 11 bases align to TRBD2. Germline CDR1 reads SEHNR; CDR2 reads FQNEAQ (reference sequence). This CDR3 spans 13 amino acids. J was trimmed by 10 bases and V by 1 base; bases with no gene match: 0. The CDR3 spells CASSLGTSGEQFF. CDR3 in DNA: TGTGCCAGCAGCTTAGGGACTAGCGGGGAGCAGTTCTTC.